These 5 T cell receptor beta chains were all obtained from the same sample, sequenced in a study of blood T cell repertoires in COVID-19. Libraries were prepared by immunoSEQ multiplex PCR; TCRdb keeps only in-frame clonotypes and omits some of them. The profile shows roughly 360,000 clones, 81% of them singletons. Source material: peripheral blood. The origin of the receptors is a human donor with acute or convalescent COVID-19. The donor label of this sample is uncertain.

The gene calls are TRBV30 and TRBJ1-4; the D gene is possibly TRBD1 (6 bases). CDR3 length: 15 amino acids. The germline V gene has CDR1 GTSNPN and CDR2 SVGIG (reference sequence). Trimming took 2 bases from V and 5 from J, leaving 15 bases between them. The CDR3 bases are TGTGCCTGGAGTCTCCTAGACAGGAGAAATGAAAAACTGTTTTTT. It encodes CAWSLLDRRNEKLFF.

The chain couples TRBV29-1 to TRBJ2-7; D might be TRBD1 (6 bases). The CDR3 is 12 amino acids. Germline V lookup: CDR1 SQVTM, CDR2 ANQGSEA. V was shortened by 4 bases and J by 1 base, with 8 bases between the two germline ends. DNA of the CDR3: TGCAGCGTTGTCCAGGGGTCCTACGAGCAGTACTTC. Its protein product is CSVVQGSYEQYF.

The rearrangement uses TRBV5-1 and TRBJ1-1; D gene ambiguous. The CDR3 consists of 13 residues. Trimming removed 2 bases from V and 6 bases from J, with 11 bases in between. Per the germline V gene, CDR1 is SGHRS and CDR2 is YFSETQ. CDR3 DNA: TGCGCCAGCAGCTTCGGTGGAGTGCCTGAAGCTTTCTTT. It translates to CASSFGGVPEAFF.

The CDR3 coding sequence is TGCAGTGCTAGTTCGAGACAGAGTTTTGAAGCTTTCTTT. Its protein is CSASSRQSFEAFF. The rearrangement links TRBV20-1 to TRBJ1-1; D possibly corresponds to TRBD1 (5 bases). V lost 3 bases and J lost 7, with 15 bases in between. CDR1 and CDR2 (germline): DFQATT, SNEGSKA (reference sequence). The CDR3 contains 13 residues.

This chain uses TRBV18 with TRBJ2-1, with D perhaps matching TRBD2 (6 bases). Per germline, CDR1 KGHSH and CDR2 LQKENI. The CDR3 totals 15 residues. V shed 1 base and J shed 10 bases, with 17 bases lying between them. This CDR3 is CASSPRAGPTEEQFF. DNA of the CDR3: TGTGCCAGCTCACCACGGGCGGGGCCTACGGAGGAGCAGTTCTTC.